The rows below give T cell receptor beta chains drawn from one sample of a study of blood T cells in healthy people across ages. TCRdb re-analysed the 5' RACE reads in MiXCR, keeping a single row per CDR3 protein. This table holds hundreds of thousands of distinct CDR3 sequences, roughly a quarter found once. Sequencing used blood. Receptor source: an older woman in good health. Each CDR3 is given with its conserved first and last residue.

v_gene	j_gene	CDR3aa
TRBV11-2	TRBJ1-1	CASRSYVNTEAFF
TRBV20-1	TRBJ2-1	CSASTREGILYNEQFF
TRBV15	TRBJ1-5	CATSRESGFGQPQHF
TRBV7-9	TRBJ2-3	CASSLRTSGSLDTQYF
TRBV10-3	TRBJ2-5	CAISAGLAGDSETQYF
TRBV28	TRBJ1-2	CTSSSSGAANYGCTF
TRBV10-3	-	CAISEIETSGSSAEQFF
TRBV4-1	TRBJ2-1	CVSSQESGNEQFF
TRBV5-1	TRBJ1-3	CASSLSPRAGNTIYF
TRBV5-1	TRBJ1-2	CASSSDIQGGYTF
TRBV29-1	TRBJ2-5	CSVEEGMGEGLETQYF
TRBV6-6	TRBJ2-1	CASSYVPGLAGVSEQFF
TRBV29-1	TRBJ2-5	CSVEGPRDRGVTETQYF
TRBV12-3/TRBV12-4	TRBJ2-5	CASSFRVGTQYF
TRBV4-1	TRBJ1-5	CASSQVGAAKNQPQHF
TRBV5-1	TRBJ2-1	CASSPRTANNEQFF
TRBV18	TRBJ2-7	CASSPPGSGSVYEQYF
TRBV12-3/TRBV12-4	TRBJ1-1	CASSSSVGGEAFF
TRBV2	TRBJ2-1	CVKNPRGRPGNEQFF
TRBV5-4	TRBJ2-7	CASSQDREDEQYF
TRBV28	TRBJ2-5	CASSPPHRTGQETQYF
TRBV28	TRBJ1-2	CASRSSGQENYGYTF
TRBV6-1	TRBJ1-1	CASSPKGRSMNTEAFF
TRBV6-5	TRBJ1-6	CASSPSFDSPLHF
TRBV27	TRBJ2-2	CASSLRGRVDTGELFF
TRBV6-2/TRBV6-3	TRBJ1-2	CASSDRTTANYGYTF
TRBV12-3/TRBV12-4	TRBJ2-5	CAGSFGEIQETQYF
TRBV25-1	TRBJ2-5	CASSEYNRIQETQYF
TRBV6-2/TRBV6-3	TRBJ1-4	CASSYSGGWNEKLFF
TRBV2	TRBJ2-5	CASRERTGGETQYF
TRBV19	TRBJ1-1	CASSPSLPLRTEAFF
TRBV3-1	TRBJ2-5	CASSQGLQPETQYF
TRBV7-9	TRBJ2-1	CAHGLGHNEQFF
TRBV25-1	TRBJ2-5	CASSAGEVWEQYF
TRBV28	TRBJ2-7	CASSPSGLSKGTYEQYF
TRBV7-9	-	CASSLGFSGNNEQFF
TRBV20-1	-	CGARTLGLAGAHEQFF
TRBV28	TRBJ1-4	CASSLNEDEKLFF
TRBV20-1	TRBJ1-4	CSAVKDRDATNEKLFF
TRBV20-1	TRBJ2-5	CSARRTGVRETQYF
TRBV3-1	TRBJ2-2	CASSPCGQGLRTGELFF
TRBV29-1	TRBJ2-4	CSVEARDRPWGVFAKNIQYF
TRBV4-2	TRBJ2-3	CASSQLGQDLTDTQYF
TRBV11-2	TRBJ1-2	CASSPRQGTGYTF
TRBV3-1	TRBJ1-2	CASSQGARAYGYTF
TRBV29-1	TRBJ2-7	CSVEDQAGGTYEQYF
TRBV5-1	TRBJ1-1	CASSLRQGADSAFF
TRBV28	TRBJ2-7	CASSKSDTYEQYF
TRBV2	TRBJ2-1	CASRPGISGSSNEQFF
TRBV4-1	TRBJ2-5	CASSQRALGETQYF
TRBV6-2/TRBV6-3	-	CASTDRNEQFF
TRBV9	TRBJ1-2	CASSARSGGYTF
TRBV11-2	TRBJ2-5	CASSLRGSGETQYF
TRBV20-1	TRBJ1-1	CSAIGTGRLNTEAFF